The clone carrying this TCR beta chain was observed a single time. Germline assignment: CDR1 SGHTS and CDR2 YDEGEE. V gave up 0 bases and J gave up 0 bases, with 19 bases separating them. The CDR3 spans 20 residues. Treatment in this sample: randomized to nivolumab then ipilimumab (arm A) or the reverse (arm B). Sorted cells were live CD3+CD8+, lacking CD19 and CD56, from PBMCs. Sequencing was performed with immunoSEQ multiplex PCR; in TCRdb, only in-frame clones are kept and a portion is missing. The table lists around 30,000 clones, about 86% of them singletons, with roughly 22% in the top ten. This sample was taken from a study of sequential checkpoint blockade in melanoma. Study summary: Arm A got nivolumab then ipilimumab; arm B the reverse, 1:1.

This sequence joins TRBV5-8 and TRBJ2-6, with D uncertain. The sequencing here drew on CD8+ T cells sorted from blood (inferred from file names), taken from a patient given nivolumab and ipilimumab in sequence. The receptor was isolated from a human donor with melanoma. The CDR3 sequence is CASSLEVVVQPNSGANVLTF. CDR3 DNA: TGTGCCAGCAGCTTGGAAGTTGTGGTACAGCCCAACTCTGGGGCCAACGTCCTGACTTTC. The whole variable domain, filled in from reference TRBV5-8 and TRBJ2-6, reads EAGVTQSPTHLIKTRGQQATLRCSPISGHTSVYWYQQALGLGLQFLLWYDEGEERNRGNFPPRFSGRQFPNYSSELNVNALELEDSALYLCASSLEVVVQPNSGANVLTFGAGSRLTVL.